Described below is a single T cell receptor (beta chain) sequence and its context. The antigen remains unidentified. This specimen belongs to a study of memory CD4+ T cells and cytomegalovirus serostatus. The wider study: Of the healthy Belgian adults, nine or ten were CMV seropositive and around 22 seronegative.

CDR3 size: 17 residues. CDR1 is SEHNR, CDR2 FQNEAQ, per germline (reference sequence). The junction had 5 bases not matched to a gene; V was cut back by 1 base and J by 1 base. The sort gate was single viable CD3+CD4+CD8-CD45RO+ cells for memory CD4+ T cells. Donors' CMV status reflects serum IgG against pp150, pp28, p38, p52. Original methodology: After removing out-of-frame reads, around 2,000,000 distinct TCRbeta sequences remained. Using immunoSEQ multiplex PCR, the repertoire was profiled, and TCRdb retains in-frame clones only, with some absent. V, J and clone size are those of that table, while D and trimming were read from the DNA. The repertoire consists of 40,000 to 50,000 clones, with roughly 80% occurring once and the leading ten covering roughly 1.2%. The study's findings and limits: Each of approximately 73 CMV-associated TCRbeta sequences occurred in one to five individuals.

Sequenced input: memory CD4+ T cells from blood. This TCR came from an adult in good health and CMV-seropositive. V is TRBV7-9 and J is TRBJ2-2; 8 positions match TRBD1. CDR3 bases: TGTGCCAGCAGCTTAGGTTCAGGGGGCTGGAACACCGGGGAGCTGTTTTTT. As protein: CASSLGSGGWNTGELFF.